This T cell receptor (beta chain) comes out of a study of blood T cell repertoires in COVID-19. Looking at the study overall: Italy, Spain and the United States were the sources of the convalescent and acute COVID-19 samples. T cells, B-cell-depleted T cells, or PBMCs supplied cDNA or gDNA.

As processed by the authors: Amplification from reference gene primers served as the basis for estimated nucleated cell counts. Profiled with immunoSEQ multiplex PCR; TCRdb holds only in-frame clones, not every one. V and J calls and clone size are given by that table; D and trimming were obtained from the DNA. The sample contains some 150,000 clones, roughly four fifths of which appear only once. The CDR3 runs to 16 residues. The germline V gene has CDR1 LNHDA and CDR2 SQIVND (reference sequence). Deletions cut 5 bases from V and 0 bases from J, with 11 bases between. Sequenced material: peripheral blood. The source of this sequence is a human donor with acute or convalescent COVID-19. The donor label of this sample is uncertain. V usage is TRBV19 and J usage is TRBJ1-6; tentative D call: TRBD1 (5 bases). CDR3 region: CASSLDTNSYNSPLHF. CDR3 sequence (DNA): TGTGCCAGTAGTCTGGACACCAACTCCTATAATTCACCCCTCCACTTT.